One sample yielded the 26 T cell receptor beta chains listed below, sequenced in a study of blood T cell repertoires in COVID-19. Sequenced by immunoSEQ multiplex PCR; TCRdb stores in-frame clones only, minus some. The sample has 90,000 to 120,000 clones, 85% to 95% seen once. The sequenced sample consisted of peripheral blood. The source is a woman under 40 with acute or convalescent COVID-19.

The J gene is TRBJ1-1, the V gene TRBV7-9, with D possibly being TRBD1 (6 bases). V was trimmed by 5 bases and J by 8 bases, leaving 15 bases between them. The germline V gene has CDR1 SEHNR and CDR2 FQNEAQ (reference sequence). The CDR3 consists of 13 residues. The CDR3: CASSQPQGAEAFF. Here the CDR3 DNA reads TGTGCCAGCAGCCAACCACAGGGAGCCGAAGCTTTCTTT.

The chain combines TRBV30 with TRBJ1-1; TRBD1 matches at 9 bases. The V gene end was trimmed by 2 bases and the J gene end by 6 bases; junction bases not matched to a gene: 4. Looked up from germline, CDR1 is GTSNPN and CDR2 is SVGIG (reference sequence). The CDR3 extends over 13 amino acids. CDR3 sequence: CAWSRGQGSEAFF. The CDR3 nucleotides are TGTGCCTGGAGTCGAGGACAGGGGTCTGAAGCTTTCTTT.

In nucleotides, the CDR3 is TGTGCCAGCAGCCCCTCCCGGGGCACTGAAGCTTTCTTT. Translation: CASSPSRGTEAFF. V is TRBV14 and J is TRBJ1-1; the D is unclear. The germline V and J ends were trimmed by 4 bases and 4 bases, with 10 bases remaining between them. The CDR3 loop spans 13 amino acids. The germline V gene has CDR1 SGHDN and CDR2 FVKESK.

The rearrangement joins TRBV27 to TRBJ1-1; 10 nucleotides align to TRBD1. Germline V gene sequence: CDR1 MNHEY, CDR2 SMNVEV (reference sequence). V shed 6 bases and J 3 bases; nucleotides not matched to a gene: 4. The CDR3 has 14 residues. Here the CDR3 reads CASRGTGEYTEAFF. Written as DNA, the CDR3 is TGTGCCAGCAGGGGGACAGGGGAATACACTGAAGCTTTCTTT.

The chain uses TRBV7-3 and TRBJ2-3; TRBD2 is a possible D gene (5 bases). The CDR3 consists of 15 residues. The V end was cut by 2 bases, the J end by 1 base, with 10 bases between. Germline V gene sequence: CDR1 SGHTA, CDR2 FQGTGA. CDR3 protein: CASSLLFGGTDTQYF. In DNA form, the CDR3 reads TGTGCCAGCAGCTTACTGTTCGGGGGCACAGATACGCAGTATTTT.

This clone was seen a single time. The chain carries TRBV9 and TRBJ2-1; D ambiguous. CDR1 and CDR2 from the germline V gene are SGDLS and YYNGEE. The CDR3 extends over 15 amino acids. Trimming took off 4 bases at V and 0 bases at J, with 11 bases between the two ends. CDR3 residues: CASSIEDSSYNEQFF. CDR3 coding DNA: TGTGCCAGCAGCATCGAAGATAGCTCCTACAATGAGCAGTTCTTC.

This chain uses TRBV7-9 with TRBJ2-7; the match to TRBD2 covers 10 bases. The V gene's germline CDR1 is SEHNR and CDR2 FQNEAQ (reference sequence). This CDR3 has 18 amino acids. V trimming: 5 bases; J trimming: 0 bases; junction bases outside the gene matches: 13. The CDR3: CASSPVLAGEFPSYEQYF. In DNA, the CDR3 is TGTGCCAGCAGCCCTGTTCTAGCGGGAGAATTCCCCTCCTACGAGCAGTACTTC.

In this sample, this clone turned up a few times. The chain is built from TRBV10-3 and TRBJ1-3; D is perhaps TRBD1 (6 bases). The CDR3 length is 15 residues. The V end was cut by 3 bases, the J end by 4 bases, with 13 bases between. From germline, CDR1 is ENHRY and CDR2 SYGVKD. The CDR3 protein is CAISEGRGVGNTIYF. The CDR3, as DNA: TGTGCCATCAGTGAAGGCAGGGGTGTCGGAAACACCATATATTTT.

This clone was detected only a few times. The chain carries TRBV18 and TRBJ1-5; D ambiguous. This CDR3 has 13 residues. Germline values: CDR1 KGHSH, CDR2 LQKENI. Trimming stripped 5 bases from V and 2 bases from J, with 7 bases between. CDR3 sequence reads: CASSELGNQPQHF. CDR3 in DNA: TGTGCCAGCTCAGAACTTGGCAATCAGCCCCAGCATTTT.

The chain carries TRBV28 and TRBJ1-3, with D uncertain. There are 17 residues in the CDR3. V was pared by 2 bases and J by 0 bases, with 14 bases between. Germline loops: CDR1 MDHEN, CDR2 SYDVKM. The chain's CDR3 is CASSLVRGRSSGNTIYF. DNA of the CDR3: TGTGCCAGCAGTTTAGTTCGTGGCAGATCCTCTGGAAACACCATATATTTT.

This chain uses TRBV12-5 with TRBJ2-1, with 8 bases lining up with TRBD2. Germline V lookup: CDR1 LGHNT, CDR2 FRNRAP. V shed 8 bases and J 0 bases; nucleotides not matched to a gene: 6. The CDR3 is made up of 15 amino acids. CDR3 DNA: TGTGCTAGTACCCCCAGCGGGAGCTCCTACAATGAGCAGTTCTTC. Translation: CASTPSGSSYNEQFF.

The chain combines TRBV18 with TRBJ1-5; 8 bases align to TRBD1. Germline CDR1 and CDR2: KGHSH and LQKENI. V was clipped by 4 bases and J by 3 bases; unmatched bases: 5. The CDR3 loop spans 15 amino acids. The CDR3 here is CASSLGQGTNQPQHF. CDR3 DNA: TGTGCCAGCTCACTTGGACAGGGTACCAATCAGCCCCAGCATTTT.

The chain is built from TRBV6-5 and TRBJ1-2, with 7 positions matching TRBD1. V dropped 6 bases and J dropped 7; count of bases not matched to a gene: 11. This CDR3 has 14 amino acids. Germline values: CDR1 MNHEY, CDR2 SVGAGI. The CDR3 spells CASRGPTGFGGYTF. The CDR3 DNA sequence: TGTGCCAGCAGGGGGCCGACAGGGTTCGGTGGCTACACCTTC.

The CDR3 region is CAINTGGEETQYF. The CDR3 DNA reads as TGTGCCATCAATACCGGGGGGGAAGAGACCCAGTACTTC. This chain links TRBV10-3 with TRBJ2-5; 8 bases line up with TRBD2. V was pared by 7 bases and J by 3 bases, with 4 bases of the junction left unmatched. The CDR3 consists of 13 residues. Germline CDR1 and CDR2: ENHRY and SYGVKD.

The V and J genes are TRBV5-6 and TRBJ1-5; tentative D call: TRBD1 (5 bases). V was clipped by 4 bases and J by 0 bases, with 17 bases between them. CDR1 SGHDT and CDR2 YYEEEE come from the germline V gene. The CDR3 is 17 amino acids. The chain's CDR3 is CASSSGTGDYSNQPQHF. In DNA, the CDR3 is TGTGCCAGCAGCAGTGGGACGGGGGATTATAGCAATCAGCCCCAGCATTTT.

This chain joins TRBV4-2 and TRBJ2-5, with a weak D call TRBD1 (5 bases). Germline values: CDR1 LGHNA, CDR2 YNFKEQ. V shed 1 base and J shed 5 bases, with 14 bases lying between them. The CDR3 is 15 residues long. For the CDR3, the DNA is TGTGCCAGCAGCCAAGGGACATCCTCAGTGGAGACCCAGTACTTC. Protein product: CASSQGTSSVETQYF.

This chain links TRBV11-2 with TRBJ2-1; 9 bases are shared with TRBD2. The CDR3 length is 15 residues. The V gene end was trimmed by 5 bases and the J gene end by 8 bases; junction bases not matched to a gene: 10. Germline V gene lookup returns CDR1 SGHAT and CDR2 FQNNGV. For the CDR3, the DNA is TGTGCCAGCAGCATACTAGCGGGCCACGGCTATGAGCAGTTCTTC. Encoded protein: CASSILAGHGYEQFF.

The CDR3 loop is CATRQGGGTGELFF. CDR3 sequence (DNA): TGTGCCACGAGACAGGGAGGTGGCACCGGGGAGCTGTTTTTT. This chain links TRBV2 with TRBJ2-2, with D possibly TRBD1 on 7 matching bases. The CDR3 is 14 residues long. The germline V gene encodes CDR1 SNHLY and CDR2 FYNNEI. V was shortened by 10 bases and J by 4 bases, with 16 bases between the two germline ends.

V and J are TRBV9 and TRBJ1-2, with 7 bases matching TRBD1. Unmatched junction bases numbered 5, after V lost 0 bases and J lost 0 bases. The germline V gene has CDR1 SGDLS and CDR2 YYNGEE. The length of the CDR3 is 16 residues. CDR3 loop: CASSVGIRGPNYGYTF. The CDR3 DNA reads as TGTGCCAGCAGCGTAGGAATAAGGGGGCCTAACTATGGCTACACCTTC. Based on the CDR3 plus reference TRBV9 and TRBJ1-2, the full variable domain is DSGVTQTPKHLITATGQRVTLRCSPRSGDLSVYWYQQSLDQGLQFLIQYYNGEERAKGNILERFSAQQFPDLHSELNLSSLELGDSALYFCASSVGIRGPNYGYTFGSGTRLTVV.

The chain carries TRBV28 and TRBJ1-5; possible D gene TRBD1, 5 bases. V shed 3 bases and J shed 0 bases, with 12 bases lying between them. The V gene's germline CDR1 is MDHEN and CDR2 SYDVKM. The CDR3 covers 16 residues. The CDR3 bases are TGTGCCAGCAGTTTCCATAGACAGTATAGCAATCAGCCCCAGCATTTT. Its translation is CASSFHRQYSNQPQHF.

V gene TRBV6-2 or TRBV6-3 combines with J gene TRBJ2-2, with TRBD2 as a possible D gene (6 bases). Germline assignment: CDR1 MNHEY and CDR2 SVGEGT. The ends were cut back, 2 bases at V and 4 bases at J, with 8 bases in the middle. The CDR3 totals 14 residues. In DNA form, the CDR3 reads TGTGCCAGCAGTTACCGAGCGGGCACCGGGGAGCTGTTTTTT. Amino acids: CASSYRAGTGELFF.

This clone was seen once. CDR3 coding DNA: TGCGCCAGCAGCCAAGGTGCTGATTGGGGAGGGGCGGGAGACGGTTCCTACAATGAGCAGTTCTTC. Protein: CASSQGADWGGAGDGSYNEQFF. The V gene is TRBV4-1, the J gene TRBJ2-1; 7 positions agree with TRBD2. Trimming at V came to 1 base and at J to 1 base, leaving 22 bases not matched to a gene. Germline V gene sequence: CDR1 MGHRA, CDR2 YSYEKL. CDR3 length equals 22 residues.

This CDR3 is CASSEYSGGARQYF. CDR3 DNA: TGTGCCAGCAGTGAATATAGCGGGGGGGCGAGGCAGTACTTC. V and J are TRBV6-4 and TRBJ2-7; 11 bases fit TRBD2. V was pared by 3 bases and J by 9 bases, with 7 bases of the junction left unmatched. The CDR3 runs 14 residues. Looked up from germline, CDR1 is MRHNA and CDR2 is SNTAGT.

The V call is TRBV11-2, the J call TRBJ1-2, with D uncertain. V gave up 1 base and J gave up 2 bases, with 5 bases separating them. CDR3 length equals 13 residues. CDR1 is SGHAT, CDR2 FQNNGV, per germline. The CDR3 reads CASSLAGNYGYTF. Written as DNA, the CDR3 is TGTGCCAGCAGCTTAGCGGGAAACTATGGCTACACCTTC.

This clone has only one observation. The gene calls are TRBV3-1 (or the pseudogene TRBV3-2) and TRBJ1-2; 8 bases line up with TRBD1. Germline-derived CDR1 and CDR2 are LGHDT and YNNKEL (reference sequence). The ends lost 3 bases at V and 5 bases at J; junction bases unmatched: 11. The CDR3 runs to 16 residues. CDR3 region: CASSHWAGTGSYGYTF. The CDR3 bases are TGTGCCAGCAGCCACTGGGCCGGGACAGGTTCTTATGGCTACACCTTC.

This chain connects TRBV24-1 to TRBJ2-2, with a weak D call TRBD2 (6 bases). Germline V CDR1 and CDR2: KGHDR, SFDVKD. The CDR3 is 15 amino acids. V was shortened by 4 bases and J by 5 bases, with 13 bases between the two germline ends. The CDR3 DNA sequence: TGTGCCACCAGTGACGTGACTAGTCGTACCGGGGAGCTGTTTTTT. This gives the protein CATSDVTSRTGELFF.